These 29 T cell receptor beta chains came from one sample sequenced in a study of shared clonotypes between healthy human individuals. The protocol was immunoSEQ multiplex PCR, while the TCRdb copy is restricted to in-frame clones and leaves out a portion. The sample lists around 1.1 million clones, about four fifths occurring once. The sequenced material came from memory CD4+ T cells from PBMCs. As to subset: CD45RA-negative fraction. The source of these receptors is a man between 18 and 35 years old in good health. Some clones in this sample may be carry-over from other donors' samples.

The J gene is TRBJ2-3, the V gene TRBV5-1; the match to TRBD2 covers 7 bases. The CDR3 has 15 amino acids. V gave up 1 base and J gave up 1 base; unmatched junction bases: 3. The germline V gene encodes CDR1 SGHRS and CDR2 YFSETQ. The CDR3 bases are TGCGCCAGCAGCTTGACCCTAGCGGGCACAGATACGCAGTATTTT. Translated: CASSLTLAGTDTQYF.

The V gene is TRBV29-1, the J gene TRBJ1-4; 8 bases line up with TRBD1. Germline loops: CDR1 SQVTM, CDR2 ANQGSEA. There are 13 residues in the CDR3. V lost 6 bases, J lost 8 bases, and 8 bases stayed unmatched. The CDR3 DNA is TGCAGCGTGGTGGCCGGGACAGGAGAAAAACTGTTTTTT. This codes for CSVVAGTGEKLFF.

This clone was picked up a small number of times. The chain is built from TRBV29-1 and TRBJ1-1, with a possible D match to TRBD1 (6 bases). This CDR3 spans 12 amino acids. The V end was cut by 4 bases, the J end by 4 bases, with 10 bases between. CDR1 is SQVTM, CDR2 ANQGSEA, per germline. CDR3 in DNA: TGCAGCGTTGCGGGGGCGGTCACTGAAGCTTTCTTT. Residues: CSVAGAVTEAFF.

The rearrangement uses TRBV5-1 and TRBJ1-1; no reliable D call. V was clipped by 0 bases and J by 1 base, with 7 bases between them. The CDR3 contains 14 residues. Germline V lookup: CDR1 SGHRS, CDR2 YFSETQ. CDR3 nucleotide sequence: TGCGCCAGCAGCTTGGGACCAGGGAACACTGAAGCTTTCTTT. Translated: CASSLGPGNTEAFF.

This sequence joins TRBV7-2 and TRBJ2-7, with a possible D match to TRBD2 (6 bases). CDR1 and CDR2 from the germline V gene are SGHTA and FQGNSA. CDR3 length: 14 amino acids. V lost 5 bases and J lost 7, with 18 bases in between. The CDR3 DNA is TGTGCCAGCAGCCCCGAGGCGGGGTGGAGGGAGCAGTACTTC. Amino acids: CASSPEAGWREQYF.

This chain connects TRBV7-9 to TRBJ2-3; the match to TRBD2 covers 10 bases. Germline values: CDR1 SEHNR, CDR2 FQNEAQ (reference sequence). The CDR3 runs to 16 residues. With 6 bases clipped from V and 1 base from J, the junction kept 7 bases outside the gene matches. DNA of the CDR3: TGTGCCAGCAGTTTTTCCGGGACTAGCGGCACAGATACGCAGTATTTT. It translates to CASSFSGTSGTDTQYF.

This clone was counted a few times. This CDR3 is also generated by other DNA sequences in the sample. The V and J genes are TRBV19 and TRBJ2-1; 8 bases are a match to TRBD2. V lost 2 bases, J lost 9 bases, and 6 bases stayed unmatched. The CDR3 covers 14 residues. Per germline, CDR1 LNHDA and CDR2 SQIVND (reference sequence). The CDR3 here is CASSITGGRVEQFF. DNA for the CDR3: TGTGCCAGTAGTATAACGGGAGGGCGAGTTGAGCAGTTCTTC.

In its sample, this clone was seen once. A far larger clone differs by one base, so this is likely a read error. Additional DNA sequences in this sample encode the identical CDR3. The CDR3 DNA reads TGTGCCAGCAGTAACACAGATACGCAGTATTTT. This encodes CASSNTDTQYF. The chain carries TRBV6-5 and TRBJ2-3; D gene unclear. This CDR3 has 11 residues. V was pared by 5 bases and J by 2 bases, with 2 bases between. The germline CDR1 and CDR2 sequences are MNHEY and SVGAGI.

With regard to this clone: Other nucleotide sequences in the sample specify the same CDR3. This chain joins TRBV29-1 and TRBJ2-1; D may be TRBD2 (5 bases). CDR3 length equals 12 residues. Trimming removed 4 bases from V and 4 bases from J, with 8 bases in between. Germline V gene data show CDR1 as SQVTM and CDR2 as ANQGSEA. The CDR3 DNA sequence: TGCAGCGTTGCCAGCGGATACAATGAGCAGTTCTTC. The encoded protein is CSVASGYNEQFF.

The V gene is TRBV5-6, the J gene TRBJ1-5; no clear D gene. The CDR3 runs 16 residues. The V end was cut by 0 bases, the J end by 4 bases, with 14 bases between. Germline lookup yields CDR1 SGHDT and CDR2 YYEEEE. The chain's CDR3 is CASSLGFGQLNQPQHF. The CDR3 coding sequence is TGTGCCAGCAGCTTGGGGTTCGGGCAGCTTAATCAGCCCCAGCATTTT.

This chain joins TRBV10-3 and TRBJ1-5; D is ambiguous. Trimming took 8 bases from V and 7 from J, leaving 15 bases between them. The CDR3 has 13 amino acids. Germline V gene lookup returns CDR1 ENHRY and CDR2 SYGVKD. CDR3: CAIRYGLDQPQHF. CDR3 nucleotides: TGTGCCATCCGTTACGGTCTGGACCAGCCCCAGCATTTT.

V gene TRBV29-1 combines with J gene TRBJ2-7; no firm D call. The CDR3 loop spans 11 amino acids. Deletions cut 4 bases from V and 3 bases from J, with 7 bases between. Germline lookup yields CDR1 SQVTM and CDR2 ANQGSEA. CDR3 loop: CSVGVYYEQYF. DNA of the CDR3: TGCAGCGTTGGGGTCTACTACGAGCAGTACTTC.

This clone was seen more than once but under ten times. The chain recombines TRBV11-3 with TRBJ2-7, with D possibly TRBD2 on 6 matching bases. The CDR3 consists of 14 residues. The germline V gene encodes CDR1 SGHNT and CDR2 YENEEA. The V end lost 1 base, the J end lost 4 bases, and 11 bases lay between the germline ends. The CDR3 DNA is TGTGCCAGCAGCTTAGGGGGGGACGCGTACGAGCAGTACTTC. Protein sequence: CASSLGGDAYEQYF.

The rearrangement joins TRBV27 to TRBJ1-1, with D possibly being TRBD1 (5 bases). Germline CDR1 and CDR2: MNHEY and SMNVEV (reference sequence). CDR3 size: 14 residues. V lost 5 bases and J 1 base, leaving 11 bases between the germline ends. The CDR3: CASSARRGNTEAFF. As DNA, the CDR3 is TGTGCCAGCAGTGCCCGAAGGGGGAACACTGAAGCTTTCTTT.

The V and J genes are TRBV5-1 and TRBJ2-1; TRBD2 matches 9 bases. V lost 4 bases, J lost 2 bases, and 1 base stayed unmatched. Per germline, CDR1 SGHRS and CDR2 YFSETQ. The CDR3 loop spans 14 amino acids. CDR3 sequence (DNA): TGCGCCAGCAGCAGCGGGGGGACCTACAATGAGCAGTTCTTC. This gives the protein CASSSGGTYNEQFF.

This clone came up once. Other DNA sequences of this sample code for an identical CDR3. This chain connects TRBV19 to TRBJ2-1, with D tentatively TRBD1 (5 bases). Germline CDR1 LNHDA, CDR2 SQIVND (reference sequence). This CDR3 is built from 15 residues. Trimming took off 3 bases at V and 0 bases at J, with 9 bases between the two ends. The CDR3 DNA reads as TGTGCCAGTAGTATCGACAGAAGCTCCTACAATGAGCAGTTCTTC. Translation gives CASSIDRSSYNEQFF.

There are many counts of this clone. This chain connects TRBV19 to TRBJ2-7; tentatively, D is TRBD1 (5 bases). V was pared by 3 bases and J by 5 bases, with 26 bases between. Germline V gene data show CDR1 as LNHDA and CDR2 as SQIVND (reference sequence). The length of the CDR3 is 18 residues. This CDR3 reads CASSISAGSLGEGDEQYF. The CDR3 bases are TGTGCCAGTAGTATCTCAGCCGGTAGTTTAGGGGAAGGAGACGAGCAGTACTTC.

The gene calls are TRBV13 and TRBJ2-7, with 12 positions matching TRBD2. J lost 7 bases, V lost 5 bases, and 9 bases had no gene match. Germline V CDR1 and CDR2: PRHDT, FYEKMQ (reference sequence). CDR3 length: 15 amino acids. This CDR3 is CASSPRLAGAGEQYF. For the CDR3, the DNA is TGTGCCAGCAGCCCCAGACTAGCGGGAGCGGGAGAGCAGTACTTC.

This chain uses TRBV27 with TRBJ1-3; D unclear. From germline, CDR1 is MNHEY and CDR2 SMNVEV (reference sequence). V lost 6 bases and J lost 0, with 33 bases in between. CDR3 size: 22 residues. Here the CDR3 reads CASRPRFGSRAAGKTSGNTIYF. The CDR3 coding sequence is TGTGCCAGCAGACCTCGATTTGGTTCTCGTGCGGCCGGGAAGACCTCTGGAAACACCATATATTTT.

The chain joins TRBV27 to TRBJ2-3; no definite D call. There are 11 residues in the CDR3. Germline-derived CDR1 and CDR2 are MNHEY and SMNVEV (reference sequence). V lost 3 bases, J lost 7 bases, and 5 bases lay in between. The CDR3 region has the DNA TGTGCCAGCAGTTTGGAAAATACGCAGTATTTT. This gives the protein CASSLENTQYF.

This clone has more than one count but fewer than ten. V gene TRBV11-3 combines with J gene TRBJ2-3, with 7 bases fitting TRBD1. Germline V gives CDR1 SGHNT, CDR2 YENEEA. V dropped 6 bases and J dropped 3; count of bases not matched to a gene: 6. The CDR3 consists of 14 residues. The CDR3 sequence is CASSRQGSTDTQYF. The CDR3 coding sequence is TGTGCCAGCAGTCGACAGGGATCGACAGATACGCAGTATTTT.

V and J are TRBV10-1 and TRBJ2-7; 8 bases map to TRBD2. The junction had 10 bases not matched to a gene; V was cut back by 6 bases and J by 6 bases. Germline assignment: CDR1 WNHNN and CDR2 SYGVQD (reference sequence). This CDR3 spans 14 amino acids. The CDR3 spells CASSSWTSQSEQYF. The CDR3 coding sequence is TGCGCCAGCAGCTCCTGGACTAGCCAAAGCGAGCAGTACTTC.

This clone was seen at least ten times. V gene TRBV7-3 combines with J gene TRBJ2-1; maybe TRBD2 (5 bases). Trimming removed 5 bases from V and 0 bases from J, with 17 bases in between. The CDR3 runs to 17 residues. CDR1 is SGHTA and CDR2 is FQGTGA in the germline V gene. The chain's CDR3 is CASSPPESGGSYNEQFF. As DNA, the CDR3 is TGTGCCAGCAGCCCCCCTGAGAGCGGTGGCTCCTACAATGAGCAGTTCTTC.

The chain has TRBV5-1 and TRBJ2-5; 8 nucleotides align to TRBD2. This CDR3 is built from 17 residues. V was clipped by 3 bases and J by 5 bases; unmatched bases: 15. Germline V gives CDR1 SGHRS, CDR2 YFSETQ. The CDR3 nucleotides read TGCGCCAGCAGCTCCAACCTAGCGGGCCTAACGGGGGAGACCCAGTACTTC. Its translation: CASSSNLAGLTGETQYF.

The chain recombines TRBV7-9 with TRBJ1-1; 7 positions agree with TRBD1. Germline-derived CDR1 and CDR2 are SEHNR and FQNEAQ (reference sequence). The length of the CDR3 is 13 residues. V shed 1 base and J 8 bases; nucleotides not matched to a gene: 4. CDR3 sequence reads: CASSLEQGMEAFF. Written as DNA, the CDR3 is TGTGCCAGCAGCTTAGAACAGGGGATGGAAGCTTTCTTT.

V and J are TRBV5-1 and TRBJ2-5; no clear D. V lost 0 bases to trimming and J lost 4 bases, with 7 bases between them. The CDR3 spans 13 residues. Per the germline V gene, CDR1 is SGHRS and CDR2 is YFSETQ. The CDR3 sequence: CASSLAPIETQYF. CDR3 coding DNA: TGCGCCAGCAGCTTGGCCCCCATAGAGACCCAGTACTTC.

The rearrangement uses TRBV5-1 and TRBJ1-1; maybe TRBD1 (5 bases). CDR3 length: 14 residues. Trimming removed 3 bases from V and 1 base from J, with 10 bases in between. Germline V CDR1 and CDR2: SGHRS, YFSETQ. CDR3 DNA sequence: TGCGCCAGCAGCTCACGGGGCCAGAACACTGAAGCTTTCTTT. Residues: CASSSRGQNTEAFF.

J is TRBJ2-1 and V is TRBV9; 9 bases agree with TRBD2. The CDR3 contains 16 residues. From germline, CDR1 is SGDLS and CDR2 YYNGEE. The V segment lost 2 bases and the J segment 5 bases; nucleotides outside the gene matches: 8. CDR3 nucleotides: TGTGCCAGCAGCGTGAGTCCGGGACTAGCAAACAATGAGCAGTTCTTC. Protein product: CASSVSPGLANNEQFF.

This chain uses TRBV2 with TRBJ2-7; no clear D. This CDR3 region has 14 residues. The V gene lost 3 bases and the J gene lost 6 bases, with 15 bases spanning the gap. Per germline, CDR1 SNHLY and CDR2 FYNNEI. The CDR3 protein is CASSDRANHPEQYF. The CDR3 DNA follows: TGTGCCAGCAGTGATAGGGCGAACCACCCCGAGCAGTACTTC.